This TCR beta chain comes out of a study of blood T cells in healthy people across ages. With a J-beta primer mix and a sample-barcoded 5' primer, a second PCR ran about 7 to 12 cycles. Any given sample supplied a minimum of 3 million CDR3-containing paired-end reads. TCRdb re-analysed the 5' RACE reads in MiXCR, keeping a single row per CDR3 protein. Of about 720,000 distinct CDR3 sequences in the sample, around a quarter were seen once. V dropped 3 bases and J dropped 7 bases, with 12 bases sitting between them. CDR3 length: 13 amino acids. CDR1 is MNHEY and CDR2 is SMNVEV in the germline V gene (reference sequence). Study results and caveats: A conclusive naive versus antigen-experienced comparison was prevented by the unsorted PBMCs. Naive CD4+ cells and diversity were both higher in long-lived donors than in aged donors.

This clonotype was counted at least ten times. Its antigen is still unknown. A further study also used this sample, focusing on T cells of mothers and their children. In that study: Over 8.5 million TCR beta CDR3 reads were obtained from each mother, and about 3 million from each child.

The chain combines TRBV27 with TRBJ2-5; possible D gene TRBD2, 5 bases. Input material: blood. The clonotype was recovered from a boy aged 5-17 years in good health. CDR3 DNA: TGTGCCAGCAGTTTTTCACTAGGCGGGACCCAGTACTTC. This translates into CASSFSLGGTQYF.